The present T cell receptor (beta chain) was sequenced within a study of cytomegalovirus exposure and HLA in healthy donors. About this clone itself: Its specificity is not known.

This CDR3 contains 11 residues. V lost 3 bases to trimming and J lost 8 bases, with 7 bases between them. CDR1 and CDR2 (germline): SGHAT, FQNNGV. General observations from the study: Cytomegalovirus-associated status was assigned to 164 TCR beta chains. In a later analysis, the majority of CMV-associated beta chains seemingly showed HLA restriction.

PCR primers comprised 60 Vbeta and 13 Jbeta primers. Generated by immunoSEQ multiplex PCR, the TCRdb table keeps only in-frame clones and is missing some. The sample includes about 160,000 clones, around 78% of them seen just once. The sequence came from a woman aged 45 to 65 in good health and CMV-seropositive. Sequenced input: PBMCs. This chain links TRBV11-2 with TRBJ1-1; TRBD1 is a possible D gene (5 bases). The CDR3 region is CASSFREEAFF. CDR3 DNA: TGTGCCAGCAGCTTCAGGGAAGAAGCTTTCTTT. Based on the CDR3 plus reference TRBV11-2 and TRBJ1-1, the full variable domain is EAGVAQSPRYKIIEKRQSVAFWCNPISGHATLYWYQQILGQGPKLLIQFQNNGVVDDSQLPKDRFSAERLKGVDSTLKIQPAKLEDSAVYLCASSFREEAFFGQGTRLTVV.